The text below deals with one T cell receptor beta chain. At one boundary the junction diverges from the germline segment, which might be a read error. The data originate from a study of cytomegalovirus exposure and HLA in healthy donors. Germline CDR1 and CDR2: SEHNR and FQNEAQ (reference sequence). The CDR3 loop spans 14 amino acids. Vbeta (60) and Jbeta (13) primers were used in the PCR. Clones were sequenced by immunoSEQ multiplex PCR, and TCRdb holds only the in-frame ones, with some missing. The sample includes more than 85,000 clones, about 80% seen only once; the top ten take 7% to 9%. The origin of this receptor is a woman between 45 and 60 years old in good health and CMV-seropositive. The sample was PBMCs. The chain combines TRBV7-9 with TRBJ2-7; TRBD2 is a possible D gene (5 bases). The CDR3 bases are TGTTCCAGCAGCTTAGTCAAGGGAGTCTACGAGCAGTACTTC. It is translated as CSSSLVKGVYEQYF. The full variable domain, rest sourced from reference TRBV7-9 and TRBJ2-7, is DTGVSQNPRHKITKRGQNVTFRCDPISEHNRLYWYRQTLGQGPEFLTYFQNEAQLEKSRLLSDRFSAERPKGSFSTLEIQRTEQGDSAMYLCSSSLVKGVYEQYFGPGTRLTVT.